What follows are 2 T cell receptor beta chains derived from one specimen sequenced in a study of OX40 agonist ivuxolimab in advanced cancers. This table comes from immunoSEQ multiplex PCR, and its TCRdb copy is limited to in-frame clones, with some not included. Of 65,000 to 75,000 clones listed, approximately 82% are singletons. The sample in question was CD4+ or CD8+ T cells sorted from blood, obtained in a trial of the OX40 agonist ivuxolimab. The receptors come from an adult with an advanced solid tumor such as melanoma, head and neck, liver or kidney cancer.

The rearrangement links TRBV28 to TRBJ1-2; D unclear. CDR1 is MDHEN, CDR2 SYDVKM, per germline. The CDR3 has 12 amino acids. The V gene lost 7 bases and the J gene lost 2 bases, with 8 bases spanning the gap. CDR3 in DNA: TGTGCCAGCAAAGGTCCCAACTATGGCTACACCTTC. It is translated as CASKGPNYGYTF.

The chain is built from TRBV5-1 and TRBJ2-2; 7 positions agree with TRBD1. V shed 4 bases, J shed 4 bases, and the junction held 7 bases outside the gene matches. This CDR3 spans 15 amino acids. The germline V gene has CDR1 SGHRS and CDR2 YFSETQ. The CDR3 spells CASSTGTVSTGELFF. The DNA for the CDR3 is TGCGCCAGCAGCACCGGGACAGTCAGCACCGGGGAGCTGTTTTTT.